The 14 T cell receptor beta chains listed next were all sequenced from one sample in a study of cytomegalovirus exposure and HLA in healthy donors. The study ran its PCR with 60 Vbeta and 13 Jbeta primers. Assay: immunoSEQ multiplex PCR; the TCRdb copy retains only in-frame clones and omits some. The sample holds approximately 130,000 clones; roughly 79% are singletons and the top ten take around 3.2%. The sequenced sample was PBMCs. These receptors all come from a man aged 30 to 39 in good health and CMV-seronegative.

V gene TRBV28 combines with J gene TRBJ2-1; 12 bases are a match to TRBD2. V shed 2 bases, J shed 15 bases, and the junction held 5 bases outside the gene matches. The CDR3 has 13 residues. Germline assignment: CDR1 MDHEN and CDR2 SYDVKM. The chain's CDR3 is CASSLTGLAGPFF. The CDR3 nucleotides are TGTGCCAGCAGTTTAACCGGACTAGCGGGACCGTTCTTC. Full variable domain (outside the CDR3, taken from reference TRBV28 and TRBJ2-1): DVKVTQSSRYLVKRTGEKVFLECVQDMDHENMFWYRQDPGLGLRLIYFSYDVKMKEKGDIPEGYSVSREKKERFSLILESASTNQTSMYLCASSLTGLAGPFFGPGTRLTVL.

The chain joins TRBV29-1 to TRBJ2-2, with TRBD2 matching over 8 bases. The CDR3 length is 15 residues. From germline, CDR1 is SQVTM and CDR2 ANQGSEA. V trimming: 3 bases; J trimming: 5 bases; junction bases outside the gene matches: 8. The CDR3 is CSVESSGGATGELFF. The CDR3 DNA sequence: TGCAGCGTTGAGTCCTCCGGGGGGGCGACCGGGGAGCTGTTTTTT.

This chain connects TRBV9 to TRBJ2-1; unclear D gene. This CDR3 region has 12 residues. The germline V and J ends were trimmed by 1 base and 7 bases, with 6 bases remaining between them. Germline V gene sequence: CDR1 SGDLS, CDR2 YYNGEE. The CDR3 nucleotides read TGTGCCAGCAGCGTATCCTTTAATGAGCAGTTCTTC. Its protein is CASSVSFNEQFF. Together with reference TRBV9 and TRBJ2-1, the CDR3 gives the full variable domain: DSGVTQTPKHLITATGQRVTLRCSPRSGDLSVYWYQQSLDQGLQFLIQYYNGEERAKGNILERFSAQQFPDLHSELNLSSLELGDSALYFCASSVSFNEQFFGPGTRLTVL.

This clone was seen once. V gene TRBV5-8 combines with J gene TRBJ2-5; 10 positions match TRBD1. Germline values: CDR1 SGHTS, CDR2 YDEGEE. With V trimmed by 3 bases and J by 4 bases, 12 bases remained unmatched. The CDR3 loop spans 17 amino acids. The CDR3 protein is CASSWGWRDRGLETQYF. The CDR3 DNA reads TGTGCCAGCAGCTGGGGATGGAGGGACAGGGGTTTAGAGACCCAGTACTTC.

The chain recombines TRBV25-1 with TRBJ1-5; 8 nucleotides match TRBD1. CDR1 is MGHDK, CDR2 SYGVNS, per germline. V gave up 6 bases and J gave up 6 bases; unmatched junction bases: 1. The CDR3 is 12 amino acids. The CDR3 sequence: CASSTGGQPQHF. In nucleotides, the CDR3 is TGTGCCAGCAGCACAGGGGGTCAGCCCCAGCATTTT. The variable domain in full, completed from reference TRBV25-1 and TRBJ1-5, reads EADIYQTPRYLVIGTGKKITLECSQTMGHDKMYWYQQDPGMELHLIHYSYGVNSTEKGDLSSESTVSRIRTEHFPLTLESARPSHTSQYLCASSTGGQPQHFGDGTRLSIL.

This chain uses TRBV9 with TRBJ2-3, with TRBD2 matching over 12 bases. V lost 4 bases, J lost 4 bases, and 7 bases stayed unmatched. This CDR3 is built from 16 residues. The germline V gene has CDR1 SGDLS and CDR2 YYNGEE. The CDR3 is CASSTTSGGRADTQYF. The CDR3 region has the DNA TGTGCCAGCAGCACTACTAGCGGGGGGAGGGCAGATACGCAGTATTTT.

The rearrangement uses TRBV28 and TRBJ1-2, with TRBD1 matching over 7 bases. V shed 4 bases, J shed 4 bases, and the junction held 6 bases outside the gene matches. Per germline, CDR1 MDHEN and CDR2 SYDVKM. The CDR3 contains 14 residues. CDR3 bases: TGTGCCAGCAGTTCGACAGGGAAATCCTATGGCTACACCTTC. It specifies CASSSTGKSYGYTF.

The CDR3: CASSQDRDSPLHF. Here the CDR3 DNA reads TGTGCCAGTAGCCAGGACAGAGATTCACCCCTCCACTTT. The V gene is TRBV19, the J gene TRBJ1-6; TRBD1 might be the D (6 bases). The CDR3 is 13 amino acids. Trimming left V 6 bases short and J 8 bases short, with 11 bases between. Germline CDR1 LNHDA, CDR2 SQIVND (reference sequence).

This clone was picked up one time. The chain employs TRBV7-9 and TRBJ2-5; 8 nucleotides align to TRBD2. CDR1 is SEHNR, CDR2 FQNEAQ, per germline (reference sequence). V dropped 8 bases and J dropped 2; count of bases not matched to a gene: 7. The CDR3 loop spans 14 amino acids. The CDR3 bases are TGTGCCAGCCAGACTAGCGCCACGCAAGAGACCCAGTACTTC. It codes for CASQTSATQETQYF.

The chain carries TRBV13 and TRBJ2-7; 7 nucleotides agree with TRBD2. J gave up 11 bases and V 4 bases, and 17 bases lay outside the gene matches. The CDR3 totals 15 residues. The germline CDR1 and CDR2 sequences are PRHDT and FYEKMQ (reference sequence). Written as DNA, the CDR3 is TGTGCCAGCAGCTCGGTCACTAGCGACCCCGCTCGGGAGTACTTC. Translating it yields CASSSVTSDPAREYF.

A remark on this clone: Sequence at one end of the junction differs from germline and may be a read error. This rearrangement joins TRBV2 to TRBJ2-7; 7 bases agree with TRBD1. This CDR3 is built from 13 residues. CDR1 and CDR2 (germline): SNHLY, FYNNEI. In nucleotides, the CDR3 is TGTGCCGGCAGACAGGGAGCGGAGTACGAGCAGTACTTC. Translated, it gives CAGRQGAEYEQYF.

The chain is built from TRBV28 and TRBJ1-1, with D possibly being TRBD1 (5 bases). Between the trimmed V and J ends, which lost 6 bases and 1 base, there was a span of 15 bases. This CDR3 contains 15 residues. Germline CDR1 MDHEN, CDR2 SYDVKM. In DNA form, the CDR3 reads TGTGCCAGCAGCGGCCAGGGTGGGGAGAACACTGAAGCTTTCTTT. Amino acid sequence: CASSGQGGENTEAFF.

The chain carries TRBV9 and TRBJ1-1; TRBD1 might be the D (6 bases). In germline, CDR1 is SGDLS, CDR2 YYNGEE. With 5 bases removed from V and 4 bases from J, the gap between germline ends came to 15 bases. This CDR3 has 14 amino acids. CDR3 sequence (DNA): TGTGCCAGCAGTCCGACGGGGGGCTTCACTGAAGCTTTCTTT. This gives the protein CASSPTGGFTEAFF.

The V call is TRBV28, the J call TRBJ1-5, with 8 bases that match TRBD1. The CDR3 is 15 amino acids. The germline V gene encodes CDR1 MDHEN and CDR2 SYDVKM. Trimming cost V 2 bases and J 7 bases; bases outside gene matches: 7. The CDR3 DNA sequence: TGTGCCAGCAGTTTACCCGGGACAGGCGTCCAGCCCCAGCATTTT. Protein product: CASSLPGTGVQPQHF.